This T cell receptor (beta chain) is drawn from a study of blood T cell repertoires in COVID-19. Whole-study context: The United States, Italy and Spain were the sources of the acute and convalescent COVID-19 samples. Sample material is recorded as cDNA or gDNA derived from T cells, B-cell-depleted T cells, or PBMCs.

The CDR3 is made up of 15 amino acids. Trimming took off 6 bases at V and 4 bases at J, with 15 bases between the two ends. CDR1 and CDR2 from the germline V gene are SEHNR and FQNEAQ (reference sequence). Authors' data handling: The assay estimated nucleated cells by amplifying reference gene primers. Method: immunoSEQ multiplex PCR; TCRdb's copy keeps in-frame clones and lacks some. The DNA was the basis for D and trimming; V, J and clone size are from that table. The sample consists of tens of thousands of clones, about 86% of them appearing once. This clonotype was sampled from a man between 65 and 85 years old with active COVID-19. This chain joins TRBV7-9 and TRBJ2-2; possibly TRBD2 for D (7 bases). The sample was peripheral blood. The CDR3 sequence: CASRGGPGGTGELFF. DNA for the CDR3: TGTGCCAGCAGGGGGGGGCCTGGCGGCACCGGGGAGCTGTTTTTT. Full variable domain (outside the CDR3, taken from reference TRBV7-9 and TRBJ2-2): DTGVSQNPRHKITKRGQNVTFRCDPISEHNRLYWYRQTLGQGPEFLTYFQNEAQLEKSRLLSDRFSAERPKGSFSTLEIQRTEQGDSAMYLCASRGGPGGTGELFFGEGSRLTVL.